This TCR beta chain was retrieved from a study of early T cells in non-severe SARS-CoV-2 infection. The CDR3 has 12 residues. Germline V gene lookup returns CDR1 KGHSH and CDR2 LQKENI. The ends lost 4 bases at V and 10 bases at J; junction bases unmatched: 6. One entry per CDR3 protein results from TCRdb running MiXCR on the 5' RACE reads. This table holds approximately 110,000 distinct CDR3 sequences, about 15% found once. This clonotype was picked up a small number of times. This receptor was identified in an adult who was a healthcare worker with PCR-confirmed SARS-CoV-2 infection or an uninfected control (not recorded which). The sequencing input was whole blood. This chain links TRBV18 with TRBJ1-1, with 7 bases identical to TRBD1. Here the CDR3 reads CASSRDRAGAFF. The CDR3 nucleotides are TGTGCCAGCTCACGAGACAGGGCAGGAGCTTTCTTT.